The 21 T cell receptor beta chains below all came from one sample that was sequenced in a study of blood T cell repertoires in COVID-19. Sequencing was performed with immunoSEQ multiplex PCR; in TCRdb, only in-frame clones are kept and a portion is missing. The table has a few hundred thousand clones, around 80% seen once; the top ten hold roughly 15%. Sample: PBMCs or T cells enriched from blood (not recorded which). The source of these receptors is a man aged 40-49 years who had recovered from COVID-19.

The V call is TRBV3-1 (or the pseudogene TRBV3-2), the J call TRBJ2-1; D remains ambiguous. Trimming pared 4 bases from V and 2 bases from J, leaving 12 bases between. There are 15 residues in the CDR3. Germline V lookup: CDR1 LGHDT, CDR2 YNNKEL (reference sequence). CDR3 residues: CASSRPLGAYNEQFF. The CDR3 coding sequence is TGTGCCAGCAGCCGACCCCTAGGCGCCTACAATGAGCAGTTCTTC.

The sample holds a few counts of this clone. V and J are TRBV18 and TRBJ1-1, with D hard to call. This CDR3 contains 13 residues. Germline V gene data show CDR1 as KGHSH and CDR2 as LQKENI. V shed 0 bases and J shed 2 bases, with 4 bases lying between them. The CDR3 sequence is CASSPPSNTEAFF. CDR3 nucleotides: TGTGCCAGCTCACCACCGAGTAACACTGAAGCTTTCTTT.

The chain has TRBV5-8 and TRBJ2-1; possible D gene TRBD2, 5 bases. Trimming left V 5 bases short and J 12 bases short, with 21 bases between. CDR1 is SGHTS and CDR2 is YDEGEE in the germline V gene. The CDR3 is 14 residues long. As DNA, the CDR3 is TGTGCCAGCAGAGAGGGTGGCGGCGGAATGGGGCAGTTCTTC. As protein: CASREGGGGMGQFF.

For this clone: At the DNA level, this CDR3 is encoded by other sequences in the same sample as well. CDR3 protein: CASSFTVYGYTF. The CDR3 DNA sequence: TGTGCCAGCAGTTTTACAGTCTATGGCTACACCTTC. The chain carries TRBV12-3 or TRBV12-4 and TRBJ1-2; no clear D gene. The CDR3 extends over 12 amino acids. Trimming left V 3 bases short and J 4 bases short, with 6 bases between.

This clone has only one observation. The chain employs TRBV5-1 and TRBJ1-2, with D possibly TRBD1 on 5 matching bases. CDR3 size: 15 residues. The V gene's germline CDR1 is SGHRS and CDR2 YFSETQ. Trimming left V 0 bases short and J 4 bases short, with 13 bases between. The CDR3: CASSLEAGRTYGYTF. The CDR3 DNA sequence: TGCGCCAGCAGCTTGGAGGCAGGGAGGACCTATGGCTACACCTTC.

This clone was observed a single time. The CDR3 reads CASSLGRLAGELFF. The CDR3 DNA follows: TGTGCCAGCAGCTTGGGCAGGCTCGCCGGGGAGCTGTTTTTT. The gene calls are TRBV5-6 and TRBJ2-2, with D unclear. Trimming removed 0 bases from V and 6 bases from J, with 9 bases in between. This CDR3 has 14 residues. Germline V gives CDR1 SGHDT, CDR2 YYEEEE.

The chain employs TRBV2 and TRBJ1-2, with a tentative D call TRBD1 (5 bases). Trimming removed 4 bases from V and 5 bases from J, with 8 bases in between. Per the germline V gene, CDR1 is SNHLY and CDR2 is FYNNEI. The CDR3 is 12 amino acids. CDR3 in DNA: TGTGCCAGCAGTGGTTCAGGGTATGGCTACACCTTC. The encoded protein is CASSGSGYGYTF.

This clone has a single count. The chain couples TRBV7-6 to TRBJ1-4, with a weak D call TRBD1 (6 bases). Germline V gene lookup returns CDR1 SGHVS and CDR2 FNYEAQ. The CDR3 has 19 residues. V lost 1 base, J lost 0 bases, and 18 bases lay in between. CDR3: CASSLGSGANYATNEKLFF. As DNA, the CDR3 is TGTGCCAGCAGCTTAGGATCAGGGGCGAACTATGCAACTAATGAAAAACTGTTTTTT.

V gene TRBV5-1 combines with J gene TRBJ2-5; TRBD2 might be the D (6 bases). Germline-derived CDR1 and CDR2 are SGHRS and YFSETQ. This CDR3 region has 16 residues. V was cut by 0 bases and J by 1 base, with 13 bases left in between. The CDR3 DNA follows: TGCGCCAGCAGCTTGGCCCCGACTAGTACCCAAGAGACCCAGTACTTC. Its translation: CASSLAPTSTQETQYF.

Here the CDR3 reads CASSLKASGGTGELFF. The CDR3 DNA reads as TGTGCCAGCAGCTTAAAGGCTAGCGGGGGCACCGGGGAGCTGTTTTTT. The chain links TRBV7-3 to TRBJ2-2; 10 bases fit TRBD2. V lost 1 base to trimming and J lost 4 bases; unmatched junction nucleotides: 3. This CDR3 has 16 amino acids. In germline, CDR1 is SGHTA, CDR2 FQGTGA.

The chain employs TRBV5-1 and TRBJ2-3; D remains unclear. This CDR3 spans 14 amino acids. Germline assignment: CDR1 SGHRS and CDR2 YFSETQ. V was pared by 7 bases and J by 0 bases, with 12 bases between. This CDR3 reads CASGEALSTDTQYF. CDR3 DNA sequence: TGCGCCAGCGGCGAGGCTCTCAGCACAGATACGCAGTATTTT.

The CDR3 nucleotides read TGTGCCAGCAGCACCGAACAGGGATTAGCAACCTACGAGCAGTACTTC. This gives the protein CASSTEQGLATYEQYF. The chain is built from TRBV7-9 and TRBJ2-7; perhaps TRBD1 as D (6 bases). Looked up from germline, CDR1 is SEHNR and CDR2 is FQNEAQ (reference sequence). The CDR3 totals 16 residues. The V end lost 5 bases, the J end lost 2 bases, and 19 bases lay between the germline ends.

The chain joins TRBV7-9 to TRBJ2-1; D is possibly TRBD2 (7 bases). The V gene lost 5 bases and the J gene lost 3 bases, with 14 bases spanning the gap. The CDR3 loop spans 15 amino acids. Per germline, CDR1 SEHNR and CDR2 FQNEAQ (reference sequence). The chain's CDR3 is CASSPKGGVYNEQFF. The CDR3 DNA follows: TGTGCCAGCAGCCCTAAGGGGGGGGTCTACAATGAGCAGTTCTTC.

V usage is TRBV10-3 and J usage is TRBJ1-2; 10 positions agree with TRBD1. The CDR3 runs to 16 residues. The germline V gene has CDR1 ENHRY and CDR2 SYGVKD. J lost 4 bases, V lost 4 bases, and 9 bases had no gene match. The CDR3 DNA reads TGTGCCATCAGTGCCGCGGGACAGGGGTTTGGCTATGGCTACACCTTC. It is translated as CAISAAGQGFGYGYTF.

The V call is TRBV18, the J call TRBJ2-5, with 13 bases fitting TRBD2. The V segment lost 6 bases and the J segment 2 bases; nucleotides outside the gene matches: 9. This CDR3 comprises 17 residues. Per the germline V gene, CDR1 is KGHSH and CDR2 is LQKENI. The CDR3 nucleotides are TGTGCCAGCTCGGGGACGGGACTAGCGGGAAAGCAAGAGACCCAGTACTTC. Protein sequence: CASSGTGLAGKQETQYF.

The rearrangement links TRBV3-1 (or the pseudogene TRBV3-2) to TRBJ1-4, with 12 bases aligning to TRBD1. The ends lost 5 bases at V and 8 bases at J; junction bases unmatched: 6. CDR1 is LGHDT, CDR2 YNNKEL, per germline (reference sequence). The CDR3 covers 15 residues. DNA of the CDR3: TGTGCCAGCAGCAATAGGGACAGGGGGCTCGAAAAACTGTTTTTT. Translated: CASSNRDRGLEKLFF.

This chain's CDR3 is CASSRPGATYEQYF. CDR3 DNA: TGTGCCAGCAGTCGACCGGGAGCCACCTACGAGCAGTACTTC. This chain uses TRBV28 with TRBJ2-7; a possible D gene is TRBD2 (6 bases). CDR1 MDHEN and CDR2 SYDVKM come from the germline V gene. This CDR3 has 14 amino acids. Trimming shortened V by 5 bases and J by 2 bases, and 13 bases separated the two germline ends.

This clone was counted once. This chain connects TRBV2 to TRBJ2-1; 8 bases align to TRBD1. The CDR3 length is 15 residues. J was trimmed by 1 base and V by 2 bases; bases with no gene match: 1. Germline V gene lookup returns CDR1 SNHLY and CDR2 FYNNEI. The CDR3 sequence: CASSERTGSYNEQFF. CDR3 sequence (DNA): TGTGCCAGCAGTGAAAGGACAGGGTCCTACAATGAGCAGTTCTTC.

The table lists this clone with a count of one. The rearrangement links TRBV5-6 to TRBJ2-5; 8 bases fit TRBD1. CDR3 length: 14 residues. The V gene's germline CDR1 is SGHDT and CDR2 YYEEEE. Trimming took 5 bases from V and 3 from J; bases not matched to a gene: 6. CDR3 region: CASSSRQGKETQYF. CDR3 sequence (DNA): TGTGCCAGCAGTTCAAGACAGGGGAAAGAGACCCAGTACTTC.

The chain is built from TRBV7-3 and TRBJ2-7, with 7 bases fitting TRBD1. CDR3 length: 12 residues. The germline CDR1 and CDR2 sequences are SGHTA and FQGTGA. With 4 bases clipped from V and 6 bases from J, the junction kept 3 bases outside the gene matches. CDR3 residues: CASSSPGGEQYF. In DNA, the CDR3 is TGTGCCAGCAGCTCTCCAGGGGGCGAGCAGTACTTC.

This clone was observed at least ten times. Other nucleotide sequences from this sample produce the same CDR3. The CDR3 reads CASSLDGSPYGYTF. As DNA, the CDR3 is TGCGCCAGCAGCTTGGACGGGAGCCCCTATGGCTACACCTTC. The chain is built from TRBV5-1 and TRBJ1-2; D uncertain. The CDR3 is 14 residues long. Germline V gene sequence: CDR1 SGHRS, CDR2 YFSETQ. The V and J ends lost 0 bases and 4 bases respectively, with 10 bases between them.